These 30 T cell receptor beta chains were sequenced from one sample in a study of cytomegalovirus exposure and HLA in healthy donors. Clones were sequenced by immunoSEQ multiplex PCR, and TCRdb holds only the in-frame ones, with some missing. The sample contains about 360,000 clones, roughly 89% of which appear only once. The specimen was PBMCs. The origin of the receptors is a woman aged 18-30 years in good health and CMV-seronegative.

CDR3 residues: CASSQDLGRYTEAFF. DNA for the CDR3: TGCGCCAGCAGCCAAGATCTAGGTAGGTACACTGAAGCTTTCTTT. This sequence joins TRBV4-1 and TRBJ1-1; unclear D gene. Germline CDR1 is MGHRA and CDR2 is YSYEKL. This CDR3 comprises 15 residues. Between the trimmed V and J ends, which lost 0 bases and 3 bases, there was a span of 11 bases.

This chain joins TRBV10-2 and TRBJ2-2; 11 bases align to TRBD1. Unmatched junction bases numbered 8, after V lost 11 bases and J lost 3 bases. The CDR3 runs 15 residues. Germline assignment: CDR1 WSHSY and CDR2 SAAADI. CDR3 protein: CAGGQGALYTGELFF. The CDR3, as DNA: TGCGCCGGAGGACAGGGGGCCCTCTACACCGGGGAGCTGTTTTTT.

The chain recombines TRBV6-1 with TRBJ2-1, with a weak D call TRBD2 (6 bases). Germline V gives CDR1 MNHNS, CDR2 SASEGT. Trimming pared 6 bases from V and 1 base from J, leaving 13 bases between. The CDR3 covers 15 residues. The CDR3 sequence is CASSFGGTSYNEQFF. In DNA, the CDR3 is TGTGCCAGCAGCTTCGGGGGAACGTCCTACAATGAGCAGTTCTTC.

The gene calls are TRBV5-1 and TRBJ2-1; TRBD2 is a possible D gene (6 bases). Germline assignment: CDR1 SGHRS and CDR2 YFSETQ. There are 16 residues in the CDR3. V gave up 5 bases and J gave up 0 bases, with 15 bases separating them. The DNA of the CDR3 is TGCGCCAGCAGTCCCTTTACCGGGAGCTCCTACAATGAGCAGTTCTTC. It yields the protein CASSPFTGSSYNEQFF.

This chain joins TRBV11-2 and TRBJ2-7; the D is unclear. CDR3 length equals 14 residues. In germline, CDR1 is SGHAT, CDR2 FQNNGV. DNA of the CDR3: TGTGTCGAGCTAAGCGAGGTGGAGTTCTACGAGCAGTACTTC. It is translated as CVELSEVEFYEQYF.

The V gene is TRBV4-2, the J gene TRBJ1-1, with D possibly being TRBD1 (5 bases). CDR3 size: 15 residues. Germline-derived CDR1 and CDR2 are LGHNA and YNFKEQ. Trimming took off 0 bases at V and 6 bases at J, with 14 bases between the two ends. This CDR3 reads CASSQDLGGWAEAFF. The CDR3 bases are TGTGCCAGCAGCCAAGATTTGGGGGGGTGGGCTGAAGCTTTCTTT.

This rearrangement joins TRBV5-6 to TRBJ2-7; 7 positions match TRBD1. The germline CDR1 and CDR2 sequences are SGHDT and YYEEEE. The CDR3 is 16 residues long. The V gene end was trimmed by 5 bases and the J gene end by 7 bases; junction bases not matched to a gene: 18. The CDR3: CASRDRSATRRGEQYF. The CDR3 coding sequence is TGTGCCAGCAGGGACAGGTCTGCGACTCGGCGTGGGGAGCAGTACTTC.

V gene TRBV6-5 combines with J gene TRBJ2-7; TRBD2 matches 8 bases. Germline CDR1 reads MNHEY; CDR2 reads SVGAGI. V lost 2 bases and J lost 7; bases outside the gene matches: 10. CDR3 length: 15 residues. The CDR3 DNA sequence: TGTGCCAGCAGTTACCGCCCGGGAGGGCCGGGGGAGCAGTACTTC. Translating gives CASSYRPGGPGEQYF.

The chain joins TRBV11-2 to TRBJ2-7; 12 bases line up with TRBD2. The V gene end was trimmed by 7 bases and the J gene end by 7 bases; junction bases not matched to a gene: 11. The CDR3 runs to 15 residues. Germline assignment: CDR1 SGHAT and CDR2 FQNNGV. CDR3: CASKTLAGGPGEQYF. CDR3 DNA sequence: TGTGCCAGCAAGACCCTAGCGGGAGGGCCGGGGGAGCAGTACTTC.

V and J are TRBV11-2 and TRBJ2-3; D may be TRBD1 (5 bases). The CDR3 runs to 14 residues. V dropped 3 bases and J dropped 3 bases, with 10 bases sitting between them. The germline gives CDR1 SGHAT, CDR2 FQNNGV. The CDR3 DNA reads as TGTGCCAGCAGCTTTTGGGGCAGGACAGATACGCAGTATTTT. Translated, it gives CASSFWGRTDTQYF.

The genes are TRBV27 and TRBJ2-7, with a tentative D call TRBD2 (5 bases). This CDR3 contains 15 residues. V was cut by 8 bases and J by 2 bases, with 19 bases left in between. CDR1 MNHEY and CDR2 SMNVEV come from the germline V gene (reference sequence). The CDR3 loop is CASYPRAAETYEQYF. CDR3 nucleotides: TGTGCCAGCTACCCCCGAGCGGCCGAAACCTACGAGCAGTACTTC.

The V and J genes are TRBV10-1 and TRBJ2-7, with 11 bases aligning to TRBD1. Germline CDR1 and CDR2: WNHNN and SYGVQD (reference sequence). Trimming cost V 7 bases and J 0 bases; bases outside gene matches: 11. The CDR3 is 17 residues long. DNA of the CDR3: TGCGCCAGCATTTCGAGCGGGGACAGGGGGAGCTCCTACGAGCAGTACTTC. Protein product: CASISSGDRGSSYEQYF.

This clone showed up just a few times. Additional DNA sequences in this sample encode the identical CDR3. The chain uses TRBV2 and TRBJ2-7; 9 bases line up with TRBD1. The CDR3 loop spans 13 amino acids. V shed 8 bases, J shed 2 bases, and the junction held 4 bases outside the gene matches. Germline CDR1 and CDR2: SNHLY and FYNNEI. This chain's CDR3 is CASEGQGPYEQYF. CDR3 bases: TGTGCCAGCGAGGGACAGGGACCCTACGAGCAGTACTTC.

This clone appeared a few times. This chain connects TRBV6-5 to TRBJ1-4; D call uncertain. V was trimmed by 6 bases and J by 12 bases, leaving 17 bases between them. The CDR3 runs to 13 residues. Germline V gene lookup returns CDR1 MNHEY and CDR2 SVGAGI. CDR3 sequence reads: CASSSSIERELFF. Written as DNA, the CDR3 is TGTGCCAGCAGCAGCTCAATAGAGAGGGAACTGTTTTTT.

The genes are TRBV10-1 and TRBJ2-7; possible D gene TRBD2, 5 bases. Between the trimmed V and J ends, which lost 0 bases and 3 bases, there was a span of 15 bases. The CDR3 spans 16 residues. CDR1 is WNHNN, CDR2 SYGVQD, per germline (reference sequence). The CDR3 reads CASSESQSTGVYEQYF. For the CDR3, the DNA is TGCGCCAGCAGTGAGTCGCAAAGTACCGGGGTCTACGAGCAGTACTTC.

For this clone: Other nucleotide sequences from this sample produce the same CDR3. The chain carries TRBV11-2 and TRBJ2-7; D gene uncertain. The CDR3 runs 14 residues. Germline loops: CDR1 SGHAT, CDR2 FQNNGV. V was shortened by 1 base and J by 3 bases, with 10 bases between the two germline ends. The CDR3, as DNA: TGTGCCAGCAGCTTAGGGCGAGGAGTCTACGAGCAGTACTTC. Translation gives CASSLGRGVYEQYF.

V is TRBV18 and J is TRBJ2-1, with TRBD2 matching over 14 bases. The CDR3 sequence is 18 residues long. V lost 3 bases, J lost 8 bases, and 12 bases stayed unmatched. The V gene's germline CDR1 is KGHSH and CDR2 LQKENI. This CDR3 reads CASSPLLGTSGSKDEQFF. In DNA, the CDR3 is TGTGCCAGCTCACCCCTCCTAGGGACTAGCGGGAGTAAAGATGAGCAGTTCTTC.

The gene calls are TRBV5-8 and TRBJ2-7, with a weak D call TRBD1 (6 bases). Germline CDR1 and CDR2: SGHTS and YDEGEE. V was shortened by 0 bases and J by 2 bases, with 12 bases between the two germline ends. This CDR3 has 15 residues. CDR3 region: CASSLEQGWTYEQYF. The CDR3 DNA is TGTGCCAGCAGCTTGGAACAGGGTTGGACCTACGAGCAGTACTTC.

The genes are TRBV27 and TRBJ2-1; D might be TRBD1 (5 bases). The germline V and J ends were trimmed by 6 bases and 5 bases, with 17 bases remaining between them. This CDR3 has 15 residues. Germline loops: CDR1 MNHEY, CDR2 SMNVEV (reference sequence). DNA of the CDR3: TGTGCCAGCAGCGCAGGGCCCACTCAGAACAATGAGCAGTTCTTC. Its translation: CASSAGPTQNNEQFF.

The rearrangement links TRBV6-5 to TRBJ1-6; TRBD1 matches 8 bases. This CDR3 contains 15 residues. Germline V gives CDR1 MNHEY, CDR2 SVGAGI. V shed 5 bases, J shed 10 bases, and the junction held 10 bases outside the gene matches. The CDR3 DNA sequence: TGTGCCAGCAGTACGTACGACAGGGGTCAATCACCCCTCCACTTT. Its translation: CASSTYDRGQSPLHF.

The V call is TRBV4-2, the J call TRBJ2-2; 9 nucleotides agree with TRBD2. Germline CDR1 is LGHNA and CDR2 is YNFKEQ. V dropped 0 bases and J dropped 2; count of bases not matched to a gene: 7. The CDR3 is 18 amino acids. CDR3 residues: CASSQEVAGAINTGELFF. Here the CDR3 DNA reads TGTGCCAGCAGCCAAGAGGTAGCGGGGGCCATAAACACCGGGGAGCTGTTTTTT.

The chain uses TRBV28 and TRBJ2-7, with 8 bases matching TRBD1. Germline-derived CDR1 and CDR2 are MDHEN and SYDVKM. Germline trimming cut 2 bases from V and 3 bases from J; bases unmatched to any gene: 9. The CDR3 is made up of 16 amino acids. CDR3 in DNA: TGTGCCAGCAGTTTAAAGCGGGCAGGGGGCTTCTACGAGCAGTACTTC. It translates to CASSLKRAGGFYEQYF.

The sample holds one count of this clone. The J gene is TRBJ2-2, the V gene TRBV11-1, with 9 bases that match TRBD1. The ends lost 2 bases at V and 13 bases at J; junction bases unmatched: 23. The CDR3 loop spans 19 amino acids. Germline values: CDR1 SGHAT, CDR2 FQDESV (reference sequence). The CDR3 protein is CASSLYNPRNRGPRSALFF. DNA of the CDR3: TGTGCCAGCAGCTTATACAATCCCCGTAACAGGGGGCCCAGAAGCGCGCTGTTTTTT.

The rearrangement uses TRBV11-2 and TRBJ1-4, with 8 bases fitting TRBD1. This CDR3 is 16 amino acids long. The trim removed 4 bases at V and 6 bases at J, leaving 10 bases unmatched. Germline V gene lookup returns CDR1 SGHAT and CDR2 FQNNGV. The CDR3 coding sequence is TGTGCCAGCAGCTATCACCTCAACAGGGGGGATGAAAAACTGTTTTTT. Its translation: CASSYHLNRGDEKLFF.

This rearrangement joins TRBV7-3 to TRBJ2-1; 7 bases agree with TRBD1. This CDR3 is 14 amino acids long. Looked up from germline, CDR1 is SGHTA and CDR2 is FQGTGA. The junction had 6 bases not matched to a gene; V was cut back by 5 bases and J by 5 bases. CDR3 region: CASSTQGVNNEQFF. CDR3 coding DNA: TGTGCCAGCAGCACCCAGGGGGTAAACAATGAGCAGTTCTTC. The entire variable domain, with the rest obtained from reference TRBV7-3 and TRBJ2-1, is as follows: GAGVSQTPSNKVTEKGKYVELRCDPISGHTALYWYRQSLGQGPEFLIYFQGTGAADDSGLPNDRFFAVRPEGSVSTLKIQRTERGDSAVYLCASSTQGVNNEQFFGPGTRLTVL.

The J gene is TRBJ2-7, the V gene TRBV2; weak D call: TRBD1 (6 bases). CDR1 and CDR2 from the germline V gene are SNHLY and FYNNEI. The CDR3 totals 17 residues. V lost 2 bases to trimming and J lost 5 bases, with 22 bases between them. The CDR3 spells CASSEYLQGQAWDEQYF. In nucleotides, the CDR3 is TGTGCCAGCAGTGAATATCTGCAGGGGCAAGCGTGGGACGAGCAGTACTTC.

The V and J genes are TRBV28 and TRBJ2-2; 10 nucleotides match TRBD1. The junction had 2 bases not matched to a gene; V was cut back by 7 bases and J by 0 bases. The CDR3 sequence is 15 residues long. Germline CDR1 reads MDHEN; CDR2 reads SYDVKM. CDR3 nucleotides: TGTGCCAGCACTGGGACAGGGGCGAACACCGGGGAGCTGTTTTTT. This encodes CASTGTGANTGELFF.

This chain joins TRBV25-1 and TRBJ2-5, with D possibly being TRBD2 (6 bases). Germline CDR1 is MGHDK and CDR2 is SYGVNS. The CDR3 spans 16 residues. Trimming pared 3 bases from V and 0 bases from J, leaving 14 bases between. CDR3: CASSESGLSYQETQYF. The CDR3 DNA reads TGTGCCAGCAGTGAGTCGGGACTCTCGTACCAAGAGACCCAGTACTTC. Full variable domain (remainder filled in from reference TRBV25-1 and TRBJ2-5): EADIYQTPRYLVIGTGKKITLECSQTMGHDKMYWYQQDPGMELHLIHYSYGVNSTEKGDLSSESTVSRIRTEHFPLTLESARPSHTSQYLCASSESGLSYQETQYFGPGTRLLVL.

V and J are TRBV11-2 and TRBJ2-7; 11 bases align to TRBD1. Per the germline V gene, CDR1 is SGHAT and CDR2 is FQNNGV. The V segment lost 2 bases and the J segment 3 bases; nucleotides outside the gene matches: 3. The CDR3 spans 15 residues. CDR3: CASSLSGTGGYEQYF. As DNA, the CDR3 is TGTGCCAGCAGCTTATCTGGGACAGGGGGCTACGAGCAGTACTTC.

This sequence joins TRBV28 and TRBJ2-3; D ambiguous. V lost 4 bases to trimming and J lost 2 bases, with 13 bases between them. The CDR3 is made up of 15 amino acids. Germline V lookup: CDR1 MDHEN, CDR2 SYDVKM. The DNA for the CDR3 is TGTGCCAGCAGTTCTCGAACTGAGGTCACAGATACGCAGTATTTT. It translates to CASSSRTEVTDTQYF.